These 6 T cell receptor beta chains originate from one sample sequenced in a study of T cells after posttransplantation cyclophosphamide. Busulfan-fludarabine conditioning, marrow transplant, and cyclophosphamide on days +3 and +4 were administered. Profiling relied on immunoSEQ multiplex PCR, and the TCRdb table lists in-frame clones only, not all of them. The sample holds 35,000 to 45,000 clones, around 80% seen once. The source was CD4+ T cells sorted from blood, collected roughly 250 weeks after a stem cell transplant with posttransplant cyclophosphamide. The receptors shown here come from a female patient between 40 and 55 years old who received an allogeneic stem cell transplant from a related donor, was CMV-positive, and had no GVHD. The graft donor may have contributed some T cells.

The CDR3, as DNA: TGCAGTGCCAGACTAGTGGGGACCCAGTACTTC. It yields the protein CSARLVGTQYF. The chain links TRBV20-1 to TRBJ2-5; D might be TRBD2 (6 bases). The CDR3 runs to 11 residues. The germline V gene has CDR1 DFQATT and CDR2 SNEGSKA (reference sequence). With 6 bases removed from V and 7 bases from J, the gap between germline ends came to 12 bases.

The CDR3: CASSLEGARPEAFF. Written as DNA, the CDR3 is TGTGCCAGCAGCTTAGAGGGGGCACGTCCTGAAGCTTTCTTT. The chain is built from TRBV7-8 and TRBJ1-1, with TRBD1 matching 7 bases. This CDR3 region has 14 residues. Germline V lookup: CDR1 SGHVS, CDR2 FQNEAQ. After removal of 1 base from V and 6 bases from J, the junction contained 5 bases not matched to a gene. The variable domain in full, completed from reference TRBV7-8 and TRBJ1-1, reads GAGVSQSPRYKVAKRGQDVALRCDPISGHVSLFWYQQALGQGPEFLTYFQNEAQLDKSGLPSDRFFAERPEGSVSTLKIQRTQQEDSAVYLCASSLEGARPEAFFGQGTRLTVV.

This clone was observed a handful of times. CDR3 region: CASSIVENYGYTF. The CDR3 DNA reads TGTGCCAGTAGTATTGTGGAGAACTATGGCTACACCTTC. The V and J genes are TRBV19 and TRBJ1-2; D gene uncertain. CDR3 length: 13 amino acids. In germline, CDR1 is LNHDA, CDR2 SQIVND (reference sequence). The ends were cut back, 3 bases at V and 2 bases at J, with 7 bases in the middle.

This clone was seen more than once but under ten times. The J gene is TRBJ1-1, the V gene TRBV6-6; D may be TRBD1 (5 bases). Germline V gene lookup returns CDR1 MNHNY and CDR2 SVGAGI (reference sequence). The CDR3 runs 12 residues. V was shortened by 7 bases and J by 8 bases, with 14 bases between the two germline ends. Here the CDR3 reads CASISVRGEAFF. Written as DNA, the CDR3 is TGTGCCAGCATCTCCGTAAGGGGAGAAGCTTTCTTT.

This clone was recorded once. The chain couples TRBV6-4 to TRBJ1-1; D remains ambiguous. This CDR3 has 14 amino acids. The V gene's germline CDR1 is MRHNA and CDR2 SNTAGT. The V gene lost 3 bases and the J gene lost 4 bases, with 12 bases spanning the gap. The CDR3 loop reads CASSEEGGSTEAFF. As DNA, the CDR3 is TGTGCCAGCAGTGAGGAGGGCGGGAGCACTGAAGCTTTCTTT.

This clone was seen only once. The V gene is TRBV7-9, the J gene TRBJ1-6; perhaps TRBD1 as D (6 bases). The germline CDR1 and CDR2 sequences are SEHNR and FQNEAQ (reference sequence). The V end lost 6 bases, the J end lost 9 bases, and 9 bases lay between the germline ends. The CDR3 runs 12 residues. CDR3 protein: CASSQGSSPLHF. CDR3 bases: TGTGCCAGCAGTCAGGGGAGTTCACCCCTCCACTTT.